This TCR beta chain appears in the sequencing data of a study of blood T cells in healthy people across ages. This CDR3 is 15 amino acids long. CDR1 is SGHTA, CDR2 FQGNSA, per germline. A second roughly 6 to 11 cycle PCR used barcoded and J-beta primers. MiXCR was run by TCRdb on the 5' RACE reads, yielding one entry per CDR3 protein. The sample holds some 750,000 distinct CDR3 sequences, about a fifth seen once. This clonotype has a handful of counts. The specimen sequenced was blood. The TCR was taken from a man aged 65-85 years in good health. The V gene is TRBV7-2, the J gene TRBJ2-5, with TRBD2 as a possible D gene (6 bases). The J call could be wrong; TRBJ2-7 is a better fit for the DNA end. CDR3: CASSRRPGLSYEQYF. As DNA, the CDR3 is TGTGCCAGCAGCCGCAGACCGGGACTCTCCTACGAGCAGTACTTC.